This is a list of T cell receptor beta chains from one sample in a study of T cell changes during pregnancy in multiple sclerosis. Some clones are missing from TCRdb's copy, which holds only in-frame ones; the method was immunoSEQ multiplex PCR. Altogether just over 80,000 clones are present, about 95% being singletons, with the ten largest covering more than 0.85%. The input for sequencing was peripheral blood, taken in the second trimester of pregnancy. The receptors shown here come from a female donor with multiple sclerosis, enrolled in a pregnancy study. Both conserved end residues are part of each CDR3. The D gene is left open where the match is weak. Size is stated for part of the rows, as once, few or many counts, or as a class when the clone is expanded.

v_gene	abundance	j_gene	d_gene	CDR3aa	CDR3nt
TRBV6-1	once	TRBJ2-7	TRBD2	CASSVSGNPYEQYF	TGTGCCAGCAGTGTTAGCGGGAATCCCTACGAGCAGTACTTC
TRBV9	NA	TRBJ2-1	TRBD1	CASSQRQGYNEQFF	TGTGCCAGCAGCCAAAGACAGGGGTACAATGAGCAGTTCTTC
TRBV7-9	NA	TRBJ2-3	TRBD1	CASSGGDRVITDTQYF	TGTGCCAGCAGCGGGGGGGACAGGGTGATCACAGATACGCAGTATTTT
TRBV4-3	once	TRBJ2-7	TRBD2	CASSQLGGEYEQYF	TGCGCCAGCAGCCAGTTGGGAGGGGAATACGAGCAGTACTTC
TRBV7-9	NA	TRBJ2-7	NA	CASSLTGYEQYF	TGTGCCAGCAGCCTCACGGGGTACGAGCAGTACTTC
TRBV4-1	NA	TRBJ2-1	NA	CASSQAPPGGHLPYNEQFF	TGCGCCAGCAGCCAAGCTCCTCCTGGAGGGCACTTACCCTACAATGAGCAGTTCTTC
TRBV11-2	NA	TRBJ2-7	TRBD2	CASSVNTVAGGEQYF	TGTGCCAGCAGCGTAAACACCGTAGCGGGAGGCGAGCAGTACTTC
TRBV6-1	NA	TRBJ1-4	NA	CASSESEGRDKTLFF	TGTGCCAGCAGTGAATCAGAGGGCAGGGACAAGACCCTGTTTTTT
TRBV6-5	NA	TRBJ2-5	TRBD1	CASSPRQGQEETQYF	TGTGCCAGCAGTCCCCGACAGGGGCAGGAAGAGACCCAGTACTTC
TRBV4-3	NA	TRBJ1-2	NA	CASSQEAGYNYGYTF	TGCGCCAGCAGCCAAGAGGCAGGGTATAACTATGGCTACACCTTC
TRBV11-1	NA	TRBJ2-1	TRBD2	CASSLVAGSSYNEQFF	TGTGCCAGCAGCTTGGTAGCGGGTAGCTCCTACAATGAGCAGTTCTTC
TRBV5-1	NA	TRBJ2-4	NA	CASSFGQAVMWSDIQYF	TGCGCCAGCAGCTTCGGGCAAGCGGTCATGTGGTCGGACATTCAGTACTTC